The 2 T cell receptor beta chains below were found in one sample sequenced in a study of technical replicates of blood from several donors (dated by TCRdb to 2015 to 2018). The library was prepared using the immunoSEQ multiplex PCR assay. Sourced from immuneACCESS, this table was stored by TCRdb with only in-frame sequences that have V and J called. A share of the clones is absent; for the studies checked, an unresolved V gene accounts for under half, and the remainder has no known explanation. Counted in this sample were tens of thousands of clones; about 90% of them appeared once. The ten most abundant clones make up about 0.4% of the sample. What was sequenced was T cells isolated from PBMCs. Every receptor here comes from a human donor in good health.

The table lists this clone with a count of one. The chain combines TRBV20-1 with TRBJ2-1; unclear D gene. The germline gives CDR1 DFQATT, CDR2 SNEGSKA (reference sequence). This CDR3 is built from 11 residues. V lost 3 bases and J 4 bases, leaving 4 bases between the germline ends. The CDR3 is CSASLYNEQFF. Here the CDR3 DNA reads TGCAGTGCTAGCTTGTACAATGAGCAGTTCTTC.

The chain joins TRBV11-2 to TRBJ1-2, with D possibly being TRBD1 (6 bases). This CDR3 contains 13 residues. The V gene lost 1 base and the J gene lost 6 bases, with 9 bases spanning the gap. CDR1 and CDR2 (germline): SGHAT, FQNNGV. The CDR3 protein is CASSLGSGDGYTF. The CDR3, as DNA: TGTGCCAGCAGCTTAGGATCAGGGGATGGCTACACCTTC.